One sample yielded the 30 T cell receptor beta chains listed below, sequenced in a study of cytomegalovirus exposure and HLA in healthy donors (dated by TCRdb to about 2017). Library prep was done by the immunoSEQ multiplex PCR assay. For the multiplex PCR, a mixture combining 60 forward primers for TCR Vbeta segments and 13 reverse primers for TCR Jbeta segments was used. TCRdb holds this immuneACCESS table with in-frame rearrangements only. Some clones are missing; in checked studies, unresolved V genes explain under half, and the rest has no known cause. The sample contains around 210,000 clones, roughly 81% of them found a single time. 0.2% to 0.25% of the sample lies in the top ten. Sequencing used PBMCs. The origin of the receptors is a girl between 2 and 10 years old in good health and CMV-seronegative.

With regard to this clone: This specimen includes other DNA sequences encoding the same CDR3. Here the CDR3 reads CASSLRGYEQYF. CDR3 nucleotide sequence: TGTGCCAGCAGCCTCCGGGGCTACGAGCAGTACTTC. J is TRBJ2-7 and V is TRBV7-9; weak D call: TRBD2 (5 bases). The V gene lost 5 bases and the J gene lost 3 bases, with 8 bases spanning the gap. CDR3 length equals 12 residues. Germline-derived CDR1 and CDR2 are SEHNR and FQNEAQ (reference sequence).

CDR3 DNA sequence: TGTGCCACCAGCAGAGAAGCGGGGGGGACAGATACGCAGTATTTT. Protein sequence: CATSREAGGTDTQYF. The chain has TRBV15 and TRBJ2-3; 10 bases match TRBD2. In germline, CDR1 is LNHNV, CDR2 YYDKDF (reference sequence). The CDR3 runs 15 residues. The ends lost 0 bases at V and 3 bases at J; junction bases unmatched: 0.

The V call is TRBV6-1, the J call TRBJ1-2; no firm D call. The CDR3 contains 13 residues. Germline lookup yields CDR1 MNHNS and CDR2 SASEGT. V lost 5 bases, J lost 7 bases, and 14 bases lay in between. The CDR3: CASSYYSNLGYTF. DNA of the CDR3: TGTGCCAGCAGTTATTACAGTAACCTTGGCTACACCTTC.

The chain carries TRBV6-1 and TRBJ1-2; 10 nucleotides line up with TRBD1. CDR1 is MNHNS and CDR2 is SASEGT in the germline V gene. The J segment lost 5 bases and the V segment lost 4 bases, leaving 4 bases of the junction unmatched. CDR3 length: 14 residues. The CDR3 DNA follows: TGTGCCAGCAGTGGGACAGGGGGTAAGTATGGCTACACCTTC. It yields the protein CASSGTGGKYGYTF.

This rearrangement joins TRBV2 to TRBJ2-7, with 7 nucleotides matching TRBD2. With 5 bases clipped from V and 5 bases from J, the junction kept 12 bases outside the gene matches. CDR3 length equals 15 residues. Germline V gives CDR1 SNHLY, CDR2 FYNNEI. CDR3 DNA: TGTGCCAGCAGTCCGCTGGTCGGGGGGATTAACGAGCAGTACTTC. The encoded protein is CASSPLVGGINEQYF.

The rearrangement joins TRBV19 to TRBJ1-2; 10 nucleotides align to TRBD1. Germline trimming cut 6 bases from V and 7 bases from J; bases unmatched to any gene: 8. The germline V gene encodes CDR1 LNHDA and CDR2 SQIVND (reference sequence). This CDR3 is built from 14 residues. The CDR3 sequence is CASSSTGGASGYTF. The CDR3 DNA follows: TGTGCCAGTAGCTCGACAGGGGGCGCGAGTGGCTACACCTTC.

The chain employs TRBV10-3 and TRBJ2-4, with D unclear. The CDR3 is 12 amino acids. Looked up from germline, CDR1 is ENHRY and CDR2 is SYGVKD. The V gene lost 0 bases and the J gene lost 14 bases, with 11 bases spanning the gap. Written as DNA, the CDR3 is TGTGCCATCAGTGAGTCCGGTCTACGGGAGTACTTC. It encodes CAISESGLREYF.

The J gene is TRBJ1-5, the V gene TRBV2; no clear D. Trimming shortened V by 4 bases and J by 3 bases, and 7 bases separated the two germline ends. The CDR3 sequence is 13 residues long. CDR1 and CDR2 from the germline V gene are SNHLY and FYNNEI. The CDR3 bases are TGTGCCAGCAGTGGAGGGCCCAATCAGCCCCAGCATTTT. This codes for CASSGGPNQPQHF.

The chain links TRBV5-1 to TRBJ1-1, with D maybe TRBD1 (5 bases). Germline V gene data show CDR1 as SGHRS and CDR2 as YFSETQ. The V end lost 0 bases, the J end lost 5 bases, and 26 bases lay between the germline ends. The CDR3 covers 19 residues. The CDR3 nucleotides are TGCGCCAGCAGCTTGGAGTGGGAGGGGCCCTCGATCCTCCAAACTGAAGCTTTCTTT. Its translation is CASSLEWEGPSILQTEAFF.

This clone was observed a single time. The chain carries TRBV30 and TRBJ2-1; 8 nucleotides line up with TRBD2. Germline V lookup: CDR1 GTSNPN, CDR2 SVGIG (reference sequence). The length of the CDR3 is 15 residues. Unmatched junction bases numbered 9, after V lost 1 base and J lost 7 bases. CDR3 coding DNA: TGTGCCTGGAGTGCAAGCGGTAGCGGGAAGAATGAGCAGTTCTTC. Translation: CAWSASGSGKNEQFF.

The CDR3 coding sequence is TGCGCCAGCTGTAGATCCACACCATCGTCAGGGGATGCTGGCTACACCTTC. Protein: CASCRSTPSSGDAGYTF. The chain joins TRBV5-1 to TRBJ1-2; tentative D call: TRBD1 (6 bases). This CDR3 region has 17 residues. The V end lost 7 bases, the J end lost 7 bases, and 29 bases lay between the germline ends. Per germline, CDR1 SGHRS and CDR2 YFSETQ.

The rearrangement uses TRBV27 and TRBJ1-5, with D unresolved. The V end was cut by 5 bases, the J end by 6 bases, with 14 bases between. The CDR3 loop spans 14 amino acids. The germline gives CDR1 MNHEY, CDR2 SMNVEV (reference sequence). The CDR3 region is CASSNARTGQPQHF. The CDR3 DNA follows: TGTGCCAGCAGTAATGCAAGAACGGGTCAGCCCCAGCATTTT.

This sequence joins TRBV5-1 and TRBJ2-1; 12 bases fit TRBD2. CDR3 size: 16 residues. V lost 2 bases to trimming and J lost 6 bases; unmatched junction nucleotides: 6. Germline V gene data show CDR1 as SGHRS and CDR2 as YFSETQ. The DNA for the CDR3 is TGCGCCAGCAGCTTTCGTCAGGGACTAGCGGGCAATGAGCAGTTCTTC. Translated, it gives CASSFRQGLAGNEQFF.

The rearrangement links TRBV19 to TRBJ1-6; 8 bases align to TRBD1. With 9 bases clipped from V and 11 bases from J, the junction kept 18 bases outside the gene matches. This CDR3 has 16 amino acids. The V gene's germline CDR1 is LNHDA and CDR2 SQIVND (reference sequence). The CDR3, as DNA: TGTGCCAGCCCTCGGACAGGGCCCCTATTAGTAACACCCCTCCACTTT. It is translated as CASPRTGPLLVTPLHF.

The chain employs TRBV11-2 and TRBJ2-7; 10 bases are a match to TRBD1. The CDR3 loop spans 15 amino acids. Germline loops: CDR1 SGHAT, CDR2 FQNNGV. Unmatched junction bases numbered 10, after V lost 5 bases and J lost 6 bases. This chain's CDR3 is CASSPGGQGNAEQYF. The CDR3 DNA reads TGTGCCAGCAGCCCCGGGGGACAGGGGAACGCCGAGCAGTACTTC.

This clone was counted a few times. The chain combines TRBV18 with TRBJ2-3; the D is unclear. The CDR3 is 13 residues long. The V and J ends lost 1 base and 5 bases respectively, with 7 bases between them. Germline V gene sequence: CDR1 KGHSH, CDR2 LQKENI. CDR3 nucleotides: TGTGCCAGCTCACCACTGCGCGGAGATACGCAGTATTTT. Translated: CASSPLRGDTQYF.

The chain recombines TRBV19 with TRBJ1-5; D is unresolved. This CDR3 spans 13 amino acids. Germline loops: CDR1 LNHDA, CDR2 SQIVND (reference sequence). Deletions cut 3 bases from V and 7 bases from J, with 10 bases between. CDR3 DNA sequence: TGTGCCAGTAGTATTGCGGGCTTGCAGCCCCAGCATTTT. Protein product: CASSIAGLQPQHF. The full variable domain, rest sourced from reference TRBV19 and TRBJ1-5, is DGGITQSPKYLFRKEGQNVTLSCEQNLNHDAMYWYRQDPGQGLRLIYYSQIVNDFQKGDIAEGYSVSREKKESFPLTVTSAQKNPTAFYLCASSIAGLQPQHFGDGTRLSIL.

This chain joins TRBV30 and TRBJ2-1; maybe TRBD1 (5 bases). Trimming cost V 1 base and J 7 bases, with 14 bases left between them. The CDR3 is 14 residues long. Germline values: CDR1 GTSNPN, CDR2 SVGIG (reference sequence). The CDR3, as DNA: TGTGCCTGGAGTGGGGTAGGGGCGCAAAATGAGCAGTTCTTC. It codes for CAWSGVGAQNEQFF.

V gene TRBV14 combines with J gene TRBJ1-2; D ambiguous. From germline, CDR1 is SGHDN and CDR2 FVKESK. CDR3 length: 14 amino acids. Trimming cost V 0 bases and J 4 bases, with 9 bases left between them. CDR3 residues: CASSQDGGGYGYTF. Written as DNA, the CDR3 is TGTGCCAGCAGCCAAGATGGCGGTGGCTATGGCTACACCTTC. The whole variable domain, remainder taken from reference TRBV14 and TRBJ1-2, is EAGVTQFPSHSVIEKGQTVTLRCDPISGHDNLYWYRRVMGKEIKFLLHFVKESKQDESGMPNNRFLAERTGGTYSTLKVQPAELEDSGVYFCASSQDGGGYGYTFGSGTRLTVV.

The V call is TRBV28, the J call TRBJ1-2; weak D call: TRBD1 (5 bases). Germline lookup yields CDR1 MDHEN and CDR2 SYDVKM. Trimming cost V 5 bases and J 8 bases, with 18 bases left between them. The CDR3 consists of 14 residues. This CDR3 is CASSGGVNVGGYTF. In DNA form, the CDR3 reads TGTGCCAGCAGTGGGGGGGTGAATGTAGGCGGCTACACCTTC.

The chain joins TRBV7-9 to TRBJ2-5, with a weak D call TRBD1 (5 bases). The length of the CDR3 is 15 residues. V was clipped by 1 base and J by 1 base, with 10 bases between them. Germline assignment: CDR1 SEHNR and CDR2 FQNEAQ (reference sequence). CDR3 in amino acids: CASSLGRQLQETQYF. In DNA form, the CDR3 reads TGTGCCAGCAGCTTAGGACGACAGCTCCAAGAGACCCAGTACTTC.

The chain is built from TRBV19 and TRBJ2-7; 7 bases align to TRBD2. The trim removed 3 bases at V and 12 bases at J, leaving 8 bases unmatched. Per germline, CDR1 LNHDA and CDR2 SQIVND (reference sequence). The length of the CDR3 is 12 residues. The chain's CDR3 is CASSILGGDVYF. Written as DNA, the CDR3 is TGTGCCAGTAGTATTTTGGGAGGGGACGTGTACTTC.

The chain joins TRBV2 to TRBJ2-1; D unresolved. Germline V CDR1 and CDR2: SNHLY, FYNNEI. This CDR3 has 13 amino acids. V dropped 7 bases and J dropped 0 bases, with 7 bases sitting between them. CDR3 coding DNA: TGTGCCAGCATGTGGAGCTCCTACAATGAGCAGTTCTTC. Translation: CASMWSSYNEQFF.

The chain couples TRBV5-5 to TRBJ1-4, with D uncertain. Germline V CDR1 and CDR2: SGHKS, YYEKEE (reference sequence). The CDR3 contains 13 residues. V was clipped by 5 bases and J by 1 base, with 6 bases between them. The CDR3 region is CASRGLTNEKLFF. The CDR3 region has the DNA TGTGCCAGCAGAGGACTAACTAATGAAAAACTGTTTTTT.

Only one count was recorded for this clone. J is TRBJ1-4 and V is TRBV5-4; weak D call: TRBD1 (6 bases). CDR1 is SGHNT and CDR2 is YYREEE in the germline V gene (reference sequence). Trimming shortened V by 4 bases and J by 7 bases, and 20 bases separated the two germline ends. The CDR3 is made up of 16 amino acids. CDR3 sequence reads: CASSTNAGEGGEKLFF. As DNA, the CDR3 is TGTGCCAGCAGCACCAACGCAGGGGAGGGGGGTGAAAAACTGTTTTTT.

The V call is TRBV10-2, the J call TRBJ2-5; D possibly corresponds to TRBD2 (6 bases). The DNA end favors TRBJ2-7, so the J call may be wrong. The CDR3 sequence is 14 residues long. Germline CDR1 is WSHSY and CDR2 is SAAADI. The CDR3 loop reads CASSETSRNYEQYF. DNA of the CDR3: TGCGCCAGCAGTGAGACTAGCCGAAACTACGAGCAGTACTTC.

This chain's CDR3 is CASSYSREVAKNIQYF. CDR3 sequence (DNA): TGTGCCAGCAGCTATTCCCGGGAGGTAGCCAAAAACATTCAGTACTTC. The chain joins TRBV7-9 to TRBJ2-4; 7 bases map to TRBD2. The CDR3 consists of 16 residues. Germline trimming cut 4 bases from V and 0 bases from J; bases unmatched to any gene: 6. CDR1 is SEHNR, CDR2 FQNEAQ, per germline (reference sequence). Full variable domain (outside the CDR3, taken from reference TRBV7-9 and TRBJ2-4): DTGVSQNPRHKITKRGQNVTFRCDPISEHNRLYWYRQTLGQGPEFLTYFQNEAQLEKSRLLSDRFSAERPKGSFSTLEIQRTEQGDSAMYLCASSYSREVAKNIQYFGAGTRLSVL.

This rearrangement joins TRBV5-6 to TRBJ1-5, with TRBD1 identical over 8 bases. V shed 1 base and J 3 bases; nucleotides not matched to a gene: 3. This CDR3 spans 15 amino acids. Germline assignment: CDR1 SGHDT and CDR2 YYEEEE. CDR3 protein: CASSLRTGINQPQHF. Written as DNA, the CDR3 is TGTGCCAGCAGCTTGAGGACAGGGATCAATCAGCCCCAGCATTTT.

The chain employs TRBV5-4 and TRBJ2-7; weak D call: TRBD1 (5 bases). CDR1 is SGHNT, CDR2 YYREEE, per germline (reference sequence). This CDR3 region has 16 residues. Trimming cost V 1 base and J 2 bases, with 16 bases left between them. The CDR3, as DNA: TGTGCCAGCAGCTTGTCGGCAGGGATAGGGGCCTACGAGCAGTACTTC. Its protein is CASSLSAGIGAYEQYF.

This clone was seen a handful of times. This rearrangement joins TRBV5-6 to TRBJ2-7; 9 bases are shared with TRBD2. The germline CDR1 and CDR2 sequences are SGHDT and YYEEEE. There are 16 residues in the CDR3. V lost 0 bases to trimming and J lost 0 bases; unmatched junction nucleotides: 4. The CDR3 spells CASSLGAGGSSYEQYF. The CDR3, as DNA: TGTGCCAGCAGCTTGGGCGCGGGGGGGAGCTCCTACGAGCAGTACTTC.